Each of the 25 T cell receptor beta chains below was sequenced from the same sample in a study of shared clonotypes between healthy human individuals (dated by TCRdb to the early 2020s). Library preparation used the immunoSEQ multiplex PCR assay. As stored in TCRdb, this immuneACCESS dataset retains in-frame rearrangements with V and J assigned. A fraction of the clones does not appear; measured against another copy, unresolved V genes explain less than half of the discrepancy, and the remainder lacks a known reason. A total of about 580,000 clones appear in this sample, roughly 98% of them only once. The ten most abundant clones make up 0.3% of the sample. CD8 naive samples were CD45RO-negative cells positively selected for CCR7, giving a CD45RA+CCR7+ population that excluded TemRA cells. Sequences were obtained from naive CD8+ T cells sorted from blood. In light of the paper, this sample's cell subset or site label describes: CD45RA+CCR7+. The receptors derive from a man younger than 45 in good health.

The chain links TRBV6-5 to TRBJ2-7, with 9 positions matching TRBD1. Germline CDR1 MNHEY, CDR2 SVGAGI. The CDR3 is made up of 14 amino acids. V lost 6 bases, J lost 6 bases, and 9 bases stayed unmatched. The CDR3 is CASSYTGGFPEQYF. DNA of the CDR3: TGTGCCAGCAGCTACACAGGGGGCTTCCCCGAGCAGTACTTC.

The V and J genes are TRBV6-5 and TRBJ1-3; weak D call: TRBD1 (6 bases). CDR1 MNHEY and CDR2 SVGAGI come from the germline V gene. V shed 7 bases and J shed 1 base, with 8 bases lying between them. The CDR3 runs to 13 residues. The CDR3 bases are TGTGCCAGCACCCAGGGGTCTGGAAACACCATATATTTT. It encodes CASTQGSGNTIYF.

The chain couples TRBV6-6 to TRBJ2-5, with a tentative D call TRBD2 (6 bases). The CDR3 covers 12 residues. Trimming left V 5 bases short and J 4 bases short, with 8 bases between. The V gene's germline CDR1 is MNHNY and CDR2 SVGAGI (reference sequence). The chain's CDR3 is CASSDGGETQYF. Here the CDR3 DNA reads TGTGCCAGCAGTGACGGGGGAGAGACCCAGTACTTC.

This chain joins TRBV6-4 and TRBJ2-3; no firm D call. This CDR3 contains 15 residues. Germline V gives CDR1 MRHNA, CDR2 SNTAGT. The V and J ends lost 2 bases and 0 bases respectively, with 9 bases between them. Here the CDR3 DNA reads TGTGCCAGCAGTGACGACGGGTTGAGCACAGATACGCAGTATTTT. This gives the protein CASSDDGLSTDTQYF.

The chain employs TRBV9 and TRBJ2-2; 9 bases are shared with TRBD1. This CDR3 spans 17 amino acids. Germline V gene data show CDR1 as SGDLS and CDR2 as YYNGEE. Trimming removed 3 bases from V and 0 bases from J; junction bases left unmatched: 6. The CDR3, as DNA: TGTGCCAGCAGCGGTAACCGGGACAGGGCGAACACCGGGGAGCTGTTTTTT. Amino acid sequence: CASSGNRDRANTGELFF.

This clone was picked up one time. CDR3 bases: TGTGCCACCAGCAGAGATTTAGGAGCAGATACGCAGTATTTT. Translating it yields CATSRDLGADTQYF. The V and J genes are TRBV15 and TRBJ2-3; D is unclear. The V and J ends lost 0 bases and 4 bases respectively, with 8 bases between them. This CDR3 has 14 residues. Looked up from germline, CDR1 is LNHNV and CDR2 is YYDKDF (reference sequence).

The chain combines TRBV13 with TRBJ2-7, with D possibly being TRBD1 (5 bases). The V and J ends lost 8 bases and 7 bases respectively, with 24 bases between them. Germline V gene data show CDR1 as PRHDT and CDR2 as FYEKMQ (reference sequence). The CDR3 totals 15 residues. The CDR3 reads CASSNRHWGKGEQYF. The CDR3 DNA reads as TGTGCCAGCTCAAATAGGCACTGGGGCAAGGGGGAGCAGTACTTC. The complete variable domain, with remaining parts taken from reference TRBV13 and TRBJ2-7, reads AAGVIQSPRHLIKEKRETATLKCYPIPRHDTVYWYQQGPGQDPQFLISFYEKMQSDKGSIPDRFSAQQFSDYHSELNMSSLELGDSALYFCASSNRHWGKGEQYFGPGTRLTVT.

This chain connects TRBV29-1 to TRBJ1-2; no definite D call. The V gene lost 4 bases and the J gene lost 4 bases, with 7 bases spanning the gap. The CDR3 is 11 amino acids. Looked up from germline, CDR1 is SQVTM and CDR2 is ANQGSEA. Here the CDR3 DNA reads TGCAGCGTTGGGTCGGCCTATGGCTACACCTTC. Translation: CSVGSAYGYTF.

The genes are TRBV30 and TRBJ2-1, with 10 bases that match TRBD2. The CDR3 sequence is 17 residues long. With 4 bases clipped from V and 4 bases from J, the junction kept 13 bases outside the gene matches. Per the germline V gene, CDR1 is GTSNPN and CDR2 is SVGIG (reference sequence). The chain's CDR3 is CAWTTPHPGLAYNEQFF. Written as DNA, the CDR3 is TGTGCCTGGACTACCCCCCATCCGGGACTAGCGTACAATGAGCAGTTCTTC.

The V call is TRBV13, the J call TRBJ2-3; 9 positions match TRBD2. The V and J ends lost 5 bases and 2 bases, in that order; junction bases with no gene match: 14. CDR1 and CDR2 from the germline V gene are PRHDT and FYEKMQ (reference sequence). The CDR3 has 18 residues. DNA of the CDR3: TGTGCCAGCAGCCCCGGACTAGCGAGGACTACATCCACAGATACGCAGTATTTT. Its translation: CASSPGLARTTSTDTQYF.

This clone was observed once. The rearrangement joins TRBV5-5 to TRBJ2-1; D perhaps matches TRBD1 (6 bases). CDR1 and CDR2 (germline): SGHKS, YYEKEE (reference sequence). Trimming took 1 base from V and 1 from J, leaving 12 bases between them. The CDR3 has 16 amino acids. The CDR3 reads CASSLRGIGSYNEQFF. Here the CDR3 DNA reads TGTGCCAGCAGCTTGAGGGGGATTGGGTCCTACAATGAGCAGTTCTTC.

The gene calls are TRBV27 and TRBJ2-7; a possible D gene is TRBD2 (6 bases). With 6 bases removed from V and 0 bases from J, the gap between germline ends came to 18 bases. Germline assignment: CDR1 MNHEY and CDR2 SMNVEV (reference sequence). This CDR3 has 16 residues. CDR3 DNA sequence: TGTGCCAGCAGCAAACAACCGGGACTGACCTCCTACGAGCAGTACTTC. Translated: CASSKQPGLTSYEQYF.

In regard to this clone: Other DNA sequences in this specimen translate into the identical CDR3. V gene TRBV18 combines with J gene TRBJ2-7, with no clear D. Per germline, CDR1 KGHSH and CDR2 LQKENI. This CDR3 is 13 amino acids long. Trimming stripped 3 bases from V and 1 base from J, with 7 bases between. CDR3 sequence reads: CASSPDPSYEQYF. CDR3 DNA: TGTGCCAGCTCACCTGACCCTTCCTACGAGCAGTACTTC.

V is TRBV9 and J is TRBJ2-7; no firm D call. V was trimmed by 4 bases and J by 3 bases, leaving 11 bases between them. The germline gives CDR1 SGDLS, CDR2 YYNGEE. The CDR3 spans 13 residues. Written as DNA, the CDR3 is TGTGCCAGCAGCTCCAGGCTGAACTACGAGCAGTACTTC. This sequence encodes CASSSRLNYEQYF. Complete variable domain (other parts from reference TRBV9 and TRBJ2-7): DSGVTQTPKHLITATGQRVTLRCSPRSGDLSVYWYQQSLDQGLQFLIQYYNGEERAKGNILERFSAQQFPDLHSELNLSSLELGDSALYFCASSSRLNYEQYFGPGTRLTVT.

The V call is TRBV9, the J call TRBJ2-2; a possible D gene is TRBD1 (5 bases). V lost 6 bases to trimming and J lost 1 base, with 7 bases between them. The CDR3 has 13 amino acids. Germline V lookup: CDR1 SGDLS, CDR2 YYNGEE. CDR3 DNA: TGTGCCAGCAAACAGGAGAACACCGGGGAGCTGTTTTTT. It encodes CASKQENTGELFF. Using reference TRBV9 and TRBJ2-2 for the parts outside the CDR3, the full variable domain is DSGVTQTPKHLITATGQRVTLRCSPRSGDLSVYWYQQSLDQGLQFLIQYYNGEERAKGNILERFSAQQFPDLHSELNLSSLELGDSALYFCASKQENTGELFFGEGSRLTVL.

The chain links TRBV7-2 to TRBJ2-5, with D uncertain. Germline V gene data show CDR1 as SGHTA and CDR2 as FQGNSA. The CDR3 has 13 amino acids. Trimming took 5 bases from V and 0 from J, leaving 7 bases between them. In nucleotides, the CDR3 is TGTGCCAGCAGCCGTGGGAACCAAGAGACCCAGTACTTC. The encoded protein is CASSRGNQETQYF.

The chain recombines TRBV6-1 with TRBJ1-1; 7 nucleotides agree with TRBD1. This CDR3 is built from 14 residues. Germline CDR1 MNHNS, CDR2 SASEGT. The trim removed 2 bases at V and 5 bases at J, leaving 5 bases unmatched. CDR3 sequence reads: CASSEPTGWTEAFF. The CDR3 nucleotides read TGTGCCAGCAGTGAACCGACAGGGTGGACTGAAGCTTTCTTT.

This chain connects TRBV6-6 to TRBJ2-1; the match to TRBD1 covers 8 bases. Per germline, CDR1 MNHNY and CDR2 SVGAGI (reference sequence). The CDR3 contains 16 residues. V lost 6 bases, J lost 5 bases, and 12 bases stayed unmatched. The chain's CDR3 is CASSFSLDRGDNEQFF. The CDR3 DNA sequence: TGTGCCAGCAGCTTCAGTCTCGACAGGGGCGACAATGAGCAGTTCTTC.

The V gene is TRBV6-5, the J gene TRBJ1-2, with D hard to call. This CDR3 has 14 amino acids. V dropped 4 bases and J dropped 6 bases, with 15 bases sitting between them. Germline V gene lookup returns CDR1 MNHEY and CDR2 SVGAGI. The CDR3 reads CASSFNREVDGYTF. The CDR3, as DNA: TGTGCCAGCAGTTTTAACAGAGAAGTGGATGGCTACACCTTC.

The chain links TRBV6-5 to TRBJ2-1, with D tentatively TRBD1 (6 bases). Germline V CDR1 and CDR2: MNHEY, SVGAGI. Trimming removed 5 bases from V and 8 bases from J, with 16 bases in between. The CDR3 is 14 amino acids. The DNA of the CDR3 is TGTGCCAGCAGTAACCCGGAACAGGGCGATGAGCAGTTCTTC. Protein sequence: CASSNPEQGDEQFF.

The J gene is TRBJ2-3, the V gene TRBV29-1; TRBD1 or TRBD2 may be the D gene (6 bases each). Germline V gives CDR1 SQVTM, CDR2 ANQGSEA. With 4 bases removed from V and 4 bases from J, the gap between germline ends came to 21 bases. This CDR3 has 16 amino acids. In DNA, the CDR3 is TGCAGCGTTGTTGGGGCCGGGGGCGATATTGCAGATACGCAGTATTTT. It specifies CSVVGAGGDIADTQYF.

V and J are TRBV5-6 and TRBJ2-7; 7 nucleotides agree with TRBD1. Germline V gene sequence: CDR1 SGHDT, CDR2 YYEEEE. After removal of 3 bases from V and 5 bases from J, the junction contained 5 bases not matched to a gene. This CDR3 has 13 residues. CDR3 DNA: TGTGCCAGCAGCTCGGGACAGACCAACGAGCAGTACTTC. It codes for CASSSGQTNEQYF.

The chain uses TRBV7-2 and TRBJ2-7; D remains unclear. CDR3 length: 15 residues. Looked up from germline, CDR1 is SGHTA and CDR2 is FQGNSA. V lost 5 bases and J lost 0, with 14 bases in between. DNA for the CDR3: TGTGCCAGCAGCCTTCTAAGGATGAGCTCCTACGAGCAGTACTTC. It translates to CASSLLRMSSYEQYF.

J is TRBJ2-5 and V is TRBV5-1; D is perhaps TRBD2 (5 bases). CDR3 length: 15 residues. The ends were cut back, 4 bases at V and 3 bases at J, with 16 bases in the middle. Germline-derived CDR1 and CDR2 are SGHRS and YFSETQ. CDR3 sequence (DNA): TGCGCCAGCAGCCCCCGGGATCGATCAAAAGAGACCCAGTACTTC. This gives the protein CASSPRDRSKETQYF.

The chain has TRBV13 and TRBJ2-7; D uncertain. This CDR3 region has 14 residues. Trimming took off 1 base at V and 0 bases at J, with 7 bases between the two ends. Germline values: CDR1 PRHDT, CDR2 FYEKMQ (reference sequence). CDR3 sequence reads: CASSLEDNSYEQYF. In DNA form, the CDR3 reads TGTGCCAGCAGCTTAGAAGACAACTCCTACGAGCAGTACTTC.